The 5 T cell receptor beta chains below come from one sample, sequenced in a study of beta chain features in type 1 diabetes. Every isolated RNA sample was fully reverse transcribed, so sequencing captured expressed TCRB transcripts. The protocol was immunoSEQ multiplex PCR, while the TCRdb copy is restricted to in-frame clones and leaves out a portion. Of approximately 110,000 clones listed, 40% are singletons. The sequenced material came from stem cell memory CD4+ T cells from blood. These TCRs come from a young woman in good health.

CDR3 in DNA: TGTGCCAGCAGGGGACAGGGGCCTTTCCCCCGCTCCTACAATGAGCAGTTCTTC. It translates to CASRGQGPFPRSYNEQFF. V and J are TRBV11-2 and TRBJ2-1; 10 bases fit TRBD1. V lost 6 bases to trimming and J lost 0 bases; unmatched junction nucleotides: 11. The CDR3 contains 18 residues. Germline V CDR1 and CDR2: SGHAT, FQNNGV.

The chain has TRBV28 and TRBJ1-1; D ambiguous. Germline CDR1 and CDR2: MDHEN and SYDVKM. This CDR3 region has 16 residues. V gave up 5 bases and J gave up 0 bases, with 16 bases separating them. The CDR3 protein is CASSPEVLTLNTEAFF. CDR3 nucleotides: TGTGCCAGCAGTCCGGAGGTCTTAACCTTGAACACTGAAGCTTTCTTT.

The chain has TRBV7-2 and TRBJ1-2, with no clear D. Trimming took 4 bases from V and 4 from J, leaving 16 bases between them. The CDR3 is made up of 15 amino acids. Germline V gene sequence: CDR1 SGHTA, CDR2 FQGNSA. CDR3 DNA sequence: TGTGCCAGCAGCTCCTTCATCCTTCCCAGCTATGGCTACACCTTC. This codes for CASSSFILPSYGYTF.

The table lists this clone with a few counts. The chain carries TRBV11-3 and TRBJ2-2; weak D call: TRBD2 (6 bases). V was trimmed by 3 bases and J by 1 base, leaving 6 bases between them. This CDR3 has 14 residues. Per the germline V gene, CDR1 is SGHNT and CDR2 is YENEEA. CDR3 nucleotides: TGTGCCAGCAGCTTTAGCGGGAACACCGGGGAGCTGTTTTTT. It is translated as CASSFSGNTGELFF.

V usage is TRBV9 and J usage is TRBJ2-5; 11 nucleotides agree with TRBD1. Germline CDR1 reads SGDLS; CDR2 reads YYNGEE. The CDR3 contains 14 residues. The V segment lost 4 bases and the J segment 5 bases; nucleotides outside the gene matches: 4. As DNA, the CDR3 is TGTGCCAGCAGCCCCGGGACAGGGGGGGAGACCCAGTACTTC. It specifies CASSPGTGGETQYF.